This T cell receptor (beta chain) was retrieved from a study of blood T cell repertoires in COVID-19. Across the whole study: PBMCs, B-cell-depleted T cells, or T cells provided the cDNA or gDNA that made up the material.

The CDR3 sequence is 16 residues long. Germline CDR1 and CDR2: MNHEY and SVGEGT. Trimming took off 4 bases at V and 0 bases at J, with 13 bases between the two ends. The repertoire was sequenced with immunoSEQ multiplex PCR; TCRdb's copy has only in-frame clones and lacks some. Altogether around 23,000 clones are present, under 85% being singletons, with the ten largest covering around 7%. Sequences were obtained from peripheral blood. The TCR comes from a man in his fifties with COVID-19, enrolled during active disease. The chain joins TRBV6-2 or TRBV6-3 to TRBJ1-5; weak D call: TRBD1 (6 bases). The CDR3 protein is CASSLGGTSSNQPQHF. CDR3 sequence (DNA): TGTGCCAGCAGTTTAGGGGGAACTTCTAGCAATCAGCCCCAGCATTTT.